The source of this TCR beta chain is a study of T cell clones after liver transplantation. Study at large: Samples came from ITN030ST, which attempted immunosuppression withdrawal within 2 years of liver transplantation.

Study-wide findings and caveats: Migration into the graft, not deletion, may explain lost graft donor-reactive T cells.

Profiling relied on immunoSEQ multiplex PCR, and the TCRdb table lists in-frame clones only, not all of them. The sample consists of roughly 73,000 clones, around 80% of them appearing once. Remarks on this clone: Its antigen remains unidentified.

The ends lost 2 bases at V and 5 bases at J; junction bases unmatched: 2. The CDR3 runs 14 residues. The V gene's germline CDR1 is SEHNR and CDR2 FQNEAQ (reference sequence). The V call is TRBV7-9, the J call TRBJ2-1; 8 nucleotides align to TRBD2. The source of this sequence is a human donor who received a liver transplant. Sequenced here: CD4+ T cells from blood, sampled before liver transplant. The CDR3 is CASSLLREDNEQFF. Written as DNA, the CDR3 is TGTGCCAGCAGCTTACTGCGGGAGGACAATGAGCAGTTCTTC.